Presented here are 25 T cell receptor beta chains from one specimen sequenced in a study of cytomegalovirus exposure and HLA in healthy donors. The study ran its PCR with 60 Vbeta and 13 Jbeta primers. Clones were read by immunoSEQ multiplex PCR, and TCRdb kept only the in-frame ones, dropping some. The top ten clones hold 0.9% to 1.2% of a sample with some 110,000 clones, roughly 81% of them seen once. The sequencing sample was made of PBMCs. The source of these receptors is a woman aged 25 to 39 in good health and CMV-seronegative.

This clone was picked up one time. The chain couples TRBV10-3 to TRBJ1-1; a weak D match, TRBD1 (6 bases). This CDR3 region has 13 residues. Germline V gene lookup returns CDR1 ENHRY and CDR2 SYGVKD. The V and J ends lost 5 bases and 1 base respectively, with 8 bases between them. The CDR3 DNA reads as TGTGCCATCAGTAAGACAGGGAACACTGAAGCTTTCTTT. This sequence encodes CAISKTGNTEAFF.

The chain links TRBV5-4 to TRBJ2-1; 15 nucleotides agree with TRBD2. The germline CDR1 and CDR2 sequences are SGHNT and YYREEE (reference sequence). V was clipped by 4 bases and J by 9 bases; unmatched bases: 8. This CDR3 spans 16 amino acids. In DNA, the CDR3 is TGTGCCAGCAGCCACGGACTAGCGGGGGGGCTAGGTGAGCAGTTCTTC. Its translation: CASSHGLAGGLGEQFF.

The chain couples TRBV4-1 to TRBJ1-2; TRBD1 might be the D (5 bases). This CDR3 region has 17 residues. The germline CDR1 and CDR2 sequences are MGHRA and YSYEKL. Deletions cut 0 bases from V and 1 base from J, with 15 bases between. The CDR3 sequence: CASSQDDNRFYNYGYTF. As DNA, the CDR3 is TGCGCCAGCAGCCAAGACGACAACAGGTTTTATAACTATGGCTACACCTTC.

In this sample, this clone turned up a few times. The J gene is TRBJ2-6, the V gene TRBV7-3; D is ambiguous. Germline CDR1 is SGHTA and CDR2 is FQGTGA. V lost 1 base and J 2 bases, leaving 12 bases between the germline ends. The CDR3 covers 17 residues. CDR3 DNA sequence: TGTGCCAGCAGCTTAAGCATGCCAGGTACTGGGGCCAACGTCCTGACTTTC. It specifies CASSLSMPGTGANVLTF.

J is TRBJ2-7 and V is TRBV6-1, with 9 bases aligning to TRBD1. The CDR3 has 13 amino acids. Germline V CDR1 and CDR2: MNHNS, SASEGT. V lost 6 bases to trimming and J lost 4 bases; unmatched junction nucleotides: 4. The CDR3 DNA reads TGTGCCAGCAGAGTGACAGGGGGTTACGAGCAGTACTTC. Protein product: CASRVTGGYEQYF.

The rearrangement uses TRBV13 and TRBJ1-1, with D tentatively TRBD1 (5 bases). CDR1 and CDR2 from the germline V gene are PRHDT and FYEKMQ (reference sequence). CDR3 length: 14 amino acids. V dropped 5 bases and J dropped 1 base, with 11 bases sitting between them. CDR3 sequence reads: CASSPRTKNTEAFF. In DNA, the CDR3 is TGTGCCAGCAGCCCCCGGACAAAGAACACTGAAGCTTTCTTT.

V usage is TRBV10-1 and J usage is TRBJ2-3, with 8 bases aligning to TRBD2. Germline CDR1 is WNHNN and CDR2 is SYGVQD (reference sequence). The CDR3 is made up of 16 amino acids. The junction had 8 bases not matched to a gene; V was cut back by 6 bases and J by 0 bases. DNA for the CDR3: TGCGCCAGCAGCCCAACAGCGGGGGCAAGCACAGATACGCAGTATTTT. This translates into CASSPTAGASTDTQYF.

This clone was seen only once. DNA for the CDR3: TGTGCCACCGCCGTACAGGGGACTGGAAACACCATATATTTT. Its protein product is CATAVQGTGNTIYF. This rearrangement joins TRBV19 to TRBJ1-3; 7 nucleotides align to TRBD1. Germline V lookup: CDR1 LNHDA, CDR2 SQIVND (reference sequence). CDR3 size: 14 residues. V dropped 10 bases and J dropped 2; count of bases not matched to a gene: 8.

V is TRBV7-2 and J is TRBJ2-5; TRBD2 matches 12 bases. The DNA end favors TRBJ2-7, so the J call may be wrong. In germline, CDR1 is SGHTA, CDR2 FQGNSA. The CDR3 contains 16 residues. CDR3 in amino acids: CASSFQRLAGVHEQYF. As DNA, the CDR3 is TGTGCCAGCAGCTTCCAGAGACTAGCGGGAGTCCACGAGCAGTACTTC.

The gene calls are TRBV28 and TRBJ1-2; D is uncertain. V gave up 2 bases and J gave up 0 bases, with 13 bases separating them. The V gene's germline CDR1 is MDHEN and CDR2 SYDVKM. The CDR3 loop spans 16 amino acids. CDR3 DNA sequence: TGTGCCAGCAGTTTAACAGAGAGGGAGTCTAACTATGGCTACACCTTC. Encoded protein: CASSLTERESNYGYTF.

CDR3 coding DNA: TGCGCCAGCAGCTTGGGAGGGGCGGGAGCCCCCAATGAGCAGTTCTTC. Its translation is CASSLGGAGAPNEQFF. The V and J genes are TRBV5-1 and TRBJ2-1; 7 bases agree with TRBD2. V was pared by 0 bases and J by 6 bases, with 9 bases of the junction left unmatched. The CDR3 sequence is 16 residues long. CDR1 is SGHRS and CDR2 is YFSETQ in the germline V gene.

This chain connects TRBV30 to TRBJ1-3, with 7 nucleotides matching TRBD1. Germline V CDR1 and CDR2: GTSNPN, SVGIG (reference sequence). Unmatched junction bases numbered 4, after V lost 4 bases and J lost 7 bases. The CDR3 is made up of 12 amino acids. The CDR3 DNA reads TGTGCCTGGAATCGACAGGGCAACACCATATATTTT. It translates to CAWNRQGNTIYF.

The J gene is TRBJ2-1, the V gene TRBV19; TRBD2 matches 9 bases. Germline V CDR1 and CDR2: LNHDA, SQIVND (reference sequence). The CDR3 is made up of 15 amino acids. The trim removed 1 base at V and 5 bases at J, leaving 3 bases unmatched. The CDR3 protein is CASSIVLAGNNEQFF. CDR3 sequence (DNA): TGTGCCAGTAGTATAGTCCTAGCGGGGAACAATGAGCAGTTCTTC.

This clone was observed once. The V call is TRBV6-1, the J call TRBJ2-1, with 10 positions matching TRBD2. The CDR3 length is 15 residues. Germline V CDR1 and CDR2: MNHNS, SASEGT. V lost 2 bases and J lost 8; bases outside the gene matches: 6. CDR3 protein: CASSELAGAGDEQFF. The CDR3 DNA is TGTGCCAGCAGTGAACTAGCGGGAGCTGGGGATGAGCAGTTCTTC.

Of note for this clone: Additional DNA sequences in this sample encode the identical CDR3. The rearrangement joins TRBV6-1 to TRBJ1-2; D is uncertain. Trimming stripped 4 bases from V and 5 bases from J, with 17 bases between. Germline lookup yields CDR1 MNHNS and CDR2 SASEGT. There are 15 residues in the CDR3. CDR3 in amino acids: CASSVQATGQYGYTF. Here the CDR3 DNA reads TGTGCCAGCAGTGTTCAGGCCACCGGTCAATATGGCTACACCTTC.

The chain is built from TRBV9 and TRBJ1-6, with unresolved D. The CDR3 consists of 14 residues. V gave up 3 bases and J gave up 8 bases, with 12 bases separating them. Germline V gene sequence: CDR1 SGDLS, CDR2 YYNGEE. The CDR3 nucleotides read TGTGCCAGCAGCGCCCGGGAAAGCCATTCACCCCTCCACTTT. This encodes CASSARESHSPLHF.

The chain uses TRBV11-3 and TRBJ2-5; the match to TRBD2 covers 7 bases. The CDR3 runs to 14 residues. V lost 6 bases to trimming and J lost 6 bases; unmatched junction nucleotides: 10. Germline V gives CDR1 SGHNT, CDR2 YENEEA. The CDR3 nucleotides are TGTGCCAGCAGAGCTAACGGGGGGATGAAGACCCAGTACTTC. Amino acid sequence: CASRANGGMKTQYF.

This chain links TRBV7-8 with TRBJ2-2; 8 bases line up with TRBD1. This CDR3 has 15 amino acids. V trimming: 3 bases; J trimming: 3 bases; junction bases outside the gene matches: 3. Germline assignment: CDR1 SGHVS and CDR2 FQNEAQ. CDR3: CASSLTGDHTGELFF. As DNA, the CDR3 is TGTGCCAGCAGCTTGACAGGGGACCACACCGGGGAGCTGTTTTTT.

The chain is built from TRBV9 and TRBJ1-2, with D unclear. V was shortened by 4 bases and J by 0 bases, with 25 bases between the two germline ends. The CDR3 is 19 amino acids. From germline, CDR1 is SGDLS and CDR2 YYNGEE. Here the CDR3 reads CASSPRRETRIGANYGYTF. DNA for the CDR3: TGTGCCAGCAGCCCTCGTAGAGAAACACGAATCGGAGCTAACTATGGCTACACCTTC.

The CDR3 coding sequence is TGTGCCAGCAGCTATAGACAGGGGGAGATAAGCACAGATACGCAGTATTTT. It codes for CASSYRQGEISTDTQYF. The rearrangement links TRBV5-5 to TRBJ2-3; TRBD1 matches at 9 bases. This CDR3 is 17 amino acids long. CDR1 and CDR2 (germline): SGHKS, YYEKEE (reference sequence). The junction had 8 bases not matched to a gene; V was cut back by 3 bases and J by 0 bases.

The V call is TRBV13, the J call TRBJ2-7; unclear D gene. V shed 4 bases and J shed 3 bases, with 10 bases lying between them. The germline gives CDR1 PRHDT, CDR2 FYEKMQ (reference sequence). The CDR3 has 13 amino acids. Here the CDR3 DNA reads TGTGCCAGCAGCTGGCGAGCGCACTACGAGCAGTACTTC. Encoded protein: CASSWRAHYEQYF.

A word on this clone: The same CDR3 can be traced to other DNA sequences in this sample. The V and J genes are TRBV6-4 and TRBJ2-2, with 7 bases matching TRBD1. Germline-derived CDR1 and CDR2 are MRHNA and SNTAGT. Trimming removed 6 bases from V and 4 bases from J; junction bases left unmatched: 5. The CDR3 has 14 amino acids. The CDR3 DNA reads as TGTGCCAGCAGCCGGGACAGAGGCACCGGGGAGCTGTTTTTT. The encoded protein is CASSRDRGTGELFF.

The chain is built from TRBV30 and TRBJ2-3; D is unclear. Deletions cut 4 bases from V and 5 bases from J, with 7 bases between. The CDR3 runs 11 residues. Germline CDR1 GTSNPN, CDR2 SVGIG (reference sequence). CDR3 DNA sequence: TGTGCCTGGAAAACTGGAGATACGCAGTATTTT. It codes for CAWKTGDTQYF.

This rearrangement joins TRBV2 to TRBJ1-2; D gene ambiguous. The CDR3 runs 18 residues. Trimming shortened V by 4 bases and J by 4 bases, and 25 bases separated the two germline ends. Germline V CDR1 and CDR2: SNHLY, FYNNEI. The CDR3 region is CASSGGSNYKVTGYGYTF. DNA of the CDR3: TGTGCCAGCAGTGGCGGCTCTAATTACAAGGTTACGGGCTATGGCTACACCTTC.

The chain carries TRBV19 and TRBJ1-2; D perhaps matches TRBD1 (6 bases). CDR3 size: 12 residues. Germline CDR1 is LNHDA and CDR2 is SQIVND (reference sequence). The V end was cut by 2 bases, the J end by 6 bases, with 7 bases between. The DNA of the CDR3 is TGTGCCAGTAGTATATACAGGGATGGCTACACCTTC. It specifies CASSIYRDGYTF.